This T cell receptor beta chain emerged from a study of OX40 agonist ivuxolimab in advanced cancers. Sequencing was performed with immunoSEQ multiplex PCR; in TCRdb, only in-frame clones are kept and a portion is missing. The table includes 60,000 to 65,000 clones, around nine tenths detected once. V lost 4 bases and J 4 bases, leaving 20 bases between the germline ends. The germline CDR1 and CDR2 sequences are PRHDT and FYEKMQ (reference sequence). The CDR3 covers 17 residues. Systemic immunosuppression or autoimmune disease history was grounds to exclude patients. Samples were taken at baseline and on day 1 of cycles 4 and 7.

This receptor was identified in an adult with an advanced solid tumor such as melanoma, head and neck, liver or kidney cancer. Sequenced material: CD4+ or CD8+ T cells sorted from blood, taken in a trial of the OX40 agonist ivuxolimab. The V call is TRBV13, the J call TRBJ2-1, with unresolved D. CDR3 amino acids: CASSSINKPSQYNEQFF. The CDR3 nucleotides are TGTGCCAGCAGCTCGATCAACAAGCCGTCCCAATACAATGAGCAGTTCTTC.